There are a few counts of the clone carrying this TCR beta chain. These data come from a study of blood T cell repertoires in COVID-19. Study background: Both acute and convalescent COVID-19 samples were obtained from the United States, Italy and Spain.

There are 16 residues in the CDR3. Unmatched junction bases numbered 7, after V lost 4 bases and J lost 5 bases. Germline assignment: CDR1 MNHEY and CDR2 SVGAGI. Per the original data handling: Amplified reference gene primers provided the basis for estimating nucleated cell counts. Generated by immunoSEQ multiplex PCR, the TCRdb table keeps only in-frame clones and is missing some. The V and J calls and clone size are taken from that table; D and trimming were inferred from the DNA. The sample lists over 400,000 clones, 86% occurring once. This rearrangement joins TRBV6-5 to TRBJ2-5; 13 bases are a match to TRBD2. The sample taken for sequencing was peripheral blood. The receptor was isolated from a woman in her 30s with active or convalescent COVID-19. CDR3 protein: CASSSPGLAGSETQYF. The CDR3 DNA sequence: TGTGCCAGCAGTTCCCCGGGACTAGCGGGGAGCGAGACCCAGTACTTC.